The present TCR beta chain was sequenced within a study of cytomegalovirus exposure and HLA in healthy donors. V shed 5 bases and J shed 4 bases, with 10 bases lying between them. CDR1 and CDR2 (germline): SGHRS, YFSETQ. The CDR3 totals 12 residues. As for the donors, each was a healthy bone marrow donor. In the PCR, 60 Vbeta and 13 Jbeta primers were used. Under the authors' procedure: Later, an analysis found about 80 million unique TCR beta chains, and 10 million to 11 million of these were shared. The repertoire was sequenced with immunoSEQ multiplex PCR; TCRdb's copy has only in-frame clones and lacks some. V, J and clone size derive from that table, while D and trimming were established from the DNA sequence. The sample holds about 130,000 clones, 65% to 90% seen once.

Material for sequencing was PBMCs. V and J are TRBV5-1 and TRBJ2-7; no clear D gene. This TCR was sampled from a young man in good health and CMV-seronegative. This CDR3 is CASSSSYYEQYF. The CDR3 nucleotides are TGCGCCAGCAGTAGTTCCTATTACGAGCAGTACTTC.